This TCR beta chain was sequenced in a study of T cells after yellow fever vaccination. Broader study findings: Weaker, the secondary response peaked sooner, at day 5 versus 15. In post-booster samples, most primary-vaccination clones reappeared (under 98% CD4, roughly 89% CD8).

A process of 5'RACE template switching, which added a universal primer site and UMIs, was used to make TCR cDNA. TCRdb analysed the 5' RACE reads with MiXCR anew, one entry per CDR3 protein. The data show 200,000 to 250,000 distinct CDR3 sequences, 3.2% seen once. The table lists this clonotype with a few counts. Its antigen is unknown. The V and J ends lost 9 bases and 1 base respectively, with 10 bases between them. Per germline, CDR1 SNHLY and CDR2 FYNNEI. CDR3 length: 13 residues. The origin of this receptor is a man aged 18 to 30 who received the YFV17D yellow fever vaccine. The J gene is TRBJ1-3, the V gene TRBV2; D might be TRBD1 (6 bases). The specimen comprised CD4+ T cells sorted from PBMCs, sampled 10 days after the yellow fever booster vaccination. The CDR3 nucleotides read TGTGCCAGTCGGACAGCTTCTGGAAACACCATATATTTT. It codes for CASRTASGNTIYF.